This TCR beta chain was retrieved from a study of shared clonotypes between healthy human individuals. CD45RO negativity and positive selection for CCR7 defined naive CD8 cells, a population that excluded terminally differentiated effector memory CD45RA+ cells. The table came from immunoSEQ multiplex PCR; TCRdb's copy has only in-frame clones and leaves some out. Altogether 1.5 million to 2.5 million clones are present, about 95% being singletons, with the ten largest covering 1.2%. Trimming left V 5 bases short and J 3 bases short, with 11 bases between. The CDR3 length is 13 residues. Germline-derived CDR1 and CDR2 are SGHVS and FNYEAQ.

The clonotype originates from a man younger than 30 in good health. The chain uses TRBV7-6 and TRBJ2-7, with D tentatively TRBD1 (6 bases). Sequenced input: naive CD8+ T cells sorted from blood. CDR3 bases: TGTGCCAGCAGCACGGCCAGGGGCTACGAGCAGTACTTC. Translating gives CASSTARGYEQYF.